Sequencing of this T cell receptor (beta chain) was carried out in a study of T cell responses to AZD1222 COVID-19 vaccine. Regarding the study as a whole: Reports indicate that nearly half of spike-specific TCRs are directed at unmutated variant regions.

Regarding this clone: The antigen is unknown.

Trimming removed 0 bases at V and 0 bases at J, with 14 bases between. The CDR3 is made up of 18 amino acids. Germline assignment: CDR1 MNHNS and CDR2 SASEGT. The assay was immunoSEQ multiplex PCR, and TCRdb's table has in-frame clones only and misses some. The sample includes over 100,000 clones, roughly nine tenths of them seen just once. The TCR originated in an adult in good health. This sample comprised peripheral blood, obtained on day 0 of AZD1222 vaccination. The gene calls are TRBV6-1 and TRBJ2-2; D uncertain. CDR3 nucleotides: TGTGCCAGCAGTGAAGCGGCCTGGGGTAGCACGAACACCGGGGAGCTGTTTTTT. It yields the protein CASSEAAWGSTNTGELFF.